The present T cell receptor (beta chain) was sequenced within a study of molecular identifiers for immune sequencing clone quantification. V dropped 2 bases and J dropped 0 bases, with 5 bases sitting between them. The germline gives CDR1 SGHRS, CDR2 YFSETQ. The CDR3 totals 13 residues. Broader study findings: Barcodes shared by identical TCR molecules could lead to underestimated sizes of highly expanded clones.

TCRdb itself ran the PCR reads through MiXCR, one entry per CDR3 protein. The data contain more than 450,000 distinct CDR3 sequences, 20% to 25% of them singletons. In this sample, this clonotype turned up many times. Its cognate antigen is unknown. The sequence was obtained from a human donor in good health. Some libraries in this study had Jurkat cell RNA spiked in. The chain joins TRBV5-1 to TRBJ1-1; D is undetermined. Source material: naive CD8+ T cells from blood, with Jurkat cell RNA spiked in. The subset is: FACS-sorted CD8+CD4-CCR7+CD45RA+ naive T cells. CDR3 in amino acids: CASSFRLNTEAFF. For the CDR3, the DNA is TGCGCCAGCAGCTTCAGATTGAACACTGAAGCTTTCTTT.